Following are 26 T cell receptor beta chains from one sample sequenced in a study of blood T cells in healthy people across ages. A J-beta primer mix and a sample-barcoded 5' primer were used in a second PCR of roughly 7 to 12 cycles. In TCRdb, the 5' RACE reads were re-called with MiXCR into one record per CDR3 protein. The sample contains roughly 900,000 distinct CDR3 sequences, around 26% of which appear only once. What was sequenced was blood. The receptors shown here come from a woman aged 80 or over in good health.

At least ten counts were recorded for this clonotype. This chain uses TRBV7-6 with TRBJ2-3; perhaps TRBD1 as D (6 bases). The V and J ends lost 5 bases and 2 bases respectively, with 14 bases between them. The CDR3 has 15 amino acids. Germline-derived CDR1 and CDR2 are SGHVS and FNYEAQ. CDR3 sequence (DNA): TGTGCCAGCAGCCTCCGGACAGCACTCACAGATACGCAGTATTTT. It encodes CASSLRTALTDTQYF.

Turning to this clonotype: Being one base from a much bigger clone, this may be a read error. The chain combines TRBV6-2 or TRBV6-3 with TRBJ2-5, with TRBD1 matching 8 bases. The trim removed 4 bases at V and 11 bases at J, leaving 15 bases unmatched. This CDR3 is 15 amino acids long. The V gene's germline CDR1 is MNHEY and CDR2 SVGEGT. CDR3 region: CASSSTGGYYNEQYF. The CDR3 DNA follows: TGTGCCAGCAGTTCCACAGGGGGGTATTACAATGAGCAGTACTTC.

This clonotype appeared a few times. The chain uses TRBV20-1 and TRBJ2-1; weak D call: TRBD2 (6 bases). V was clipped by 5 bases and J by 5 bases, with 13 bases between them. The CDR3 length is 13 residues. From germline, CDR1 is DFQATT and CDR2 SNEGSKA (reference sequence). The CDR3 here is CSASLAYNNEQFF. The CDR3 bases are TGCAGTGCTTCTCTAGCGTATAACAATGAGCAGTTCTTC.

The chain combines TRBV7-2 with TRBJ1-4, with 7 bases identical to TRBD1. Trimming at V came to 7 bases and at J to 7 bases, leaving 6 bases not matched to a gene. There are 13 residues in the CDR3. From germline, CDR1 is SGHTA and CDR2 FQGNSA. The CDR3 protein is CASTSGGSEKLFF. DNA for the CDR3: TGTGCCAGCACTTCAGGGGGGTCTGAAAAACTGTTTTTT.

This clonotype was seen only a few times. The gene calls are TRBV7-6 and TRBJ1-6; D is perhaps TRBD1 (5 bases). Deletions cut 5 bases from V and 9 bases from J, with 23 bases between. The CDR3 length is 17 residues. The germline CDR1 and CDR2 sequences are SGHVS and FNYEAQ. The CDR3 loop is CASSPERGLSKSSPLHF. CDR3 in DNA: TGTGCCAGCAGCCCGGAGCGGGGCCTATCCAAGAGTTCACCCCTCCACTTT. Variable domain in full (rest from reference TRBV7-6 and TRBJ1-6): GAGVSQSPRYKVTKRGQDVALRCDPISGHVSLYWYRQALGQGPEFLTYFNYEAQQDKSGLPNDRFSAERPEGSISTLTIQRTEQRDSAMYRCASSPERGLSKSSPLHFGNGTRLTVT.

Many counts were recorded for this clonotype. V usage is TRBV4-2 and J usage is TRBJ2-3; TRBD2 might be the D (5 bases). The V end lost 1 base, the J end lost 0 bases, and 17 bases lay between the germline ends. Germline CDR1 and CDR2: LGHNA and YNFKEQ. This CDR3 contains 18 residues. Here the CDR3 DNA reads TGTGCCAGCAGCCAAGGGGCGCGGGTTGGGAGTAGCACAGATACGCAGTATTTT. As protein: CASSQGARVGSSTDTQYF.

This clonotype was seen at least ten times. The genes are TRBV5-1 and TRBJ2-1; 8 nucleotides line up with TRBD1. CDR1 SGHRS and CDR2 YFSETQ come from the germline V gene. J lost 7 bases, V lost 4 bases, and 13 bases had no gene match. This CDR3 has 16 amino acids. The CDR3 sequence is CASSPEGDRLLNEQFF. CDR3 DNA: TGCGCCAGCAGCCCGGAGGGGGACAGGCTTCTTAATGAGCAGTTCTTC.

In its sample, this clonotype was seen many times. The chain combines TRBV20-1 with TRBJ2-1, with 7 bases fitting TRBD1. J gave up 6 bases and V 4 bases, and 15 bases lay outside the gene matches. Per the germline V gene, CDR1 is DFQATT and CDR2 is SNEGSKA (reference sequence). CDR3 size: 16 residues. The CDR3, as DNA: TGCAGTGCTATATCTACCGGGACAGCGACCCTCAATGAGCAGTTCTTC. This codes for CSAISTGTATLNEQFF.

The rearrangement links TRBV20-1 to TRBJ2-1; 16 bases agree with TRBD2. This CDR3 has 15 amino acids. CDR1 is DFQATT, CDR2 SNEGSKA, per germline (reference sequence). With 2 bases clipped from V and 8 bases from J, the junction kept 3 bases outside the gene matches. CDR3 sequence: CSARPGTSGRDEQFF. Here the CDR3 DNA reads TGCAGTGCTAGACCGGGGACTAGCGGGAGGGATGAGCAGTTCTTC.

This clonotype has just a few counts. This may be a read error, as it is one base from a much larger clone. This rearrangement joins TRBV29-1 to TRBJ2-5; 8 bases line up with TRBD1. V shed 7 bases, J shed 5 bases, and the junction held 9 bases outside the gene matches. The CDR3 runs to 13 residues. CDR1 is SQVTM, CDR2 ANQGSEA, per germline. The DNA for the CDR3 is TGCAGCGACCACAGACAGGGGAGGGAGACCCAGTACTTC. It encodes CSDHRQGRETQYF. The variable domain in full, completed from reference TRBV29-1 and TRBJ2-5, reads SAVISQKPSRDICQRGTSLTIQCQVDSQVTMMFWYRQQPGQSLTLIATANQGSEATYESGFVIDKFPISRPNLTFSTLTVSNMSPEDSSIYLCSDHRQGRETQYFGPGTRLLVL.

This clonotype has ten or more counts. The chain combines TRBV6-1 with TRBJ2-5; 12 bases agree with TRBD2. Germline lookup yields CDR1 MNHNS and CDR2 SASEGT. The trim removed 4 bases at V and 4 bases at J, leaving 13 bases unmatched. The CDR3 is 18 amino acids. The CDR3 DNA is TGTGCCAGCAGTGGTGGACTAGCGGGATCCTGGGTCCCAGAGACCCAGTACTTC. It is translated as CASSGGLAGSWVPETQYF.

There are many counts of this clonotype. The chain uses TRBV7-2 and TRBJ2-5; a possible D gene is TRBD2 (5 bases). The CDR3 has 14 residues. Between the trimmed V and J ends, which lost 5 bases and 5 bases, there was a span of 15 bases. CDR1 and CDR2 from the germline V gene are SGHTA and FQGNSA. The CDR3 sequence: CASSVSPGIETQYF. The CDR3 bases are TGTGCCAGCAGCGTGAGCCCGGGGATCGAGACCCAGTACTTC.

As regards this clonotype: One junction end disagrees with the germline gene, perhaps due to a read error. The chain is built from TRBV20-1 and TRBJ1-1; 8 bases line up with TRBD1. CDR1 is DFQATT and CDR2 is SNEGSKA in the germline V gene (reference sequence). This CDR3 has 12 amino acids. The CDR3 spells CATGGWDTEAFF. CDR3 nucleotide sequence: TGTGCTACAGGGGGGTGGGACACTGAAGCTTTCTTT.

Points on this clonotype: The junction and the germline gene differ at one end; a read error may be behind it. Here the CDR3 reads CASNQGGTGTSRNYGYTF. CDR3 DNA sequence: TGTGCCAGCAACCAAGGTGGAACTGGGACATCTCGTAACTATGGCTACACCTTC. This chain joins TRBV3-1 and TRBJ1-2; a weak D match, TRBD1 (6 bases). The CDR3 loop spans 18 amino acids. Germline V gene sequence: CDR1 LGHDT, CDR2 YNNKEL (reference sequence).

CDR3: CASSEAQGTQPQHF. The CDR3, as DNA: TGTGCCAGCAGTGAAGCGCAGGGGACCCAGCCCCAGCATTTT. The chain uses TRBV2 and TRBJ1-5; the D gene is possibly TRBD1 (6 bases). The germline V gene has CDR1 SNHLY and CDR2 FYNNEI. CDR3 length: 14 amino acids. V gave up 0 bases and J gave up 7 bases, with 10 bases separating them. The full variable domain, its missing parts supplied by reference TRBV2 and TRBJ1-5, is EPEVTQTPSHQVTQMGQEVILRCVPISNHLYFYWYRQILGQKVEFLVSFYNNEISEKSEIFDDQFSVERPDGSNFTLKIRSTKLEDSAMYFCASSEAQGTQPQHFGDGTRLSIL.

This rearrangement joins TRBV7-2 to TRBJ2-3; 7 bases agree with TRBD2. Trimming cost V 1 base and J 0 bases; bases outside gene matches: 10. CDR3 length: 18 residues. Germline V gene sequence: CDR1 SGHTA, CDR2 FQGNSA. The CDR3 protein is CASSLDRAGQTSTDTQYF. As DNA, the CDR3 is TGTGCCAGCAGCTTAGACCGAGCGGGGCAAACTAGCACAGATACGCAGTATTTT.

This clonotype was counted many times. The V gene is TRBV7-2, the J gene TRBJ1-2; D is undetermined. Trimming removed 1 base at V and 1 base at J, with 7 bases between. The CDR3 sequence is 14 residues long. Germline V gene sequence: CDR1 SGHTA, CDR2 FQGNSA. Written as DNA, the CDR3 is TGTGCCAGCAGCTTAGGCAGGAATAACTATGGCTACACCTTC. Encoded protein: CASSLGRNNYGYTF.

As regards this clonotype: This sequence may be a read error, since a much larger clone differs from it by one base. The CDR3 sequence: CSARDPGTGGNEQYF. CDR3 bases: TGCAGTGCTAGAGATCCAGGGACAGGGGGGAATGAGCAGTACTTC. J is TRBJ2-5 and V is TRBV20-1; 11 bases align to TRBD1. J gave up 11 bases and V 0 bases, and 11 bases lay outside the gene matches. The CDR3 consists of 15 residues. Looked up from germline, CDR1 is DFQATT and CDR2 is SNEGSKA (reference sequence).

This clonotype was detected only a few times. One base away lies a much larger clone, so this may be a sequencing read error. DNA of the CDR3: TGTGCCAGCAGAACCTTAGCGGGGGGGCCATCCAATGAGCAGTACTTC. As protein: CASRTLAGGPSNEQYF. The chain has TRBV7-2 and TRBJ2-1, with TRBD2 matching 11 bases. The J call may be incorrect, as the DNA end agrees better with TRBJ2-7. Germline assignment: CDR1 SGHTA and CDR2 FQGNSA. This CDR3 is 16 amino acids long.

Concerning this clonotype itself: The junction and the germline gene differ at one end; a read error may be behind it. The chain couples TRBV30 to TRBJ1-5; no clear D. Germline-derived CDR1 and CDR2 are GTSNPN and SVGIG (reference sequence). The CDR3 runs to 15 residues. In DNA form, the CDR3 reads TGTGCCAGGAGTGTACGGGGTTTCGGCAATCAGCCCCAGCATTTT. It codes for CARSVRGFGNQPQHF.

V gene TRBV24-1 combines with J gene TRBJ2-7; D might be TRBD2 (5 bases). The CDR3 runs 14 residues. V lost 6 bases and J 7 bases, leaving 18 bases between the germline ends. Germline V gives CDR1 KGHDR, CDR2 SFDVKD. The CDR3 sequence is CATSLWETRVEQYF. CDR3 DNA: TGTGCCACCAGTCTCTGGGAGACAAGGGTTGAGCAGTACTTC.

This clonotype was seen only a few times. The chain couples TRBV9 to TRBJ2-5; 14 bases map to TRBD2. Per germline, CDR1 SGDLS and CDR2 YYNGEE. The CDR3 contains 15 residues. The V segment lost 4 bases and the J segment 5 bases; nucleotides outside the gene matches: 4. CDR3 residues: CASSMTSGGVETQYF. CDR3 coding DNA: TGTGCCAGCAGCATGACTAGCGGGGGGGTTGAGACCCAGTACTTC. The whole variable domain, remainder taken from reference TRBV9 and TRBJ2-5, is DSGVTQTPKHLITATGQRVTLRCSPRSGDLSVYWYQQSLDQGLQFLIQYYNGEERAKGNILERFSAQQFPDLHSELNLSSLELGDSALYFCASSMTSGGVETQYFGPGTRLLVL.

The genes are TRBV3-1 and TRBJ2-1; no definite D call. Germline lookup yields CDR1 LGHDT and CDR2 YNNKEL (reference sequence). The CDR3 length is 13 residues. Deletions cut 0 bases from V and 10 bases from J, with 10 bases between. The CDR3 region has the DNA TGTGCCAGCAGCCAAGATCGGCCCCGGGAGCAGTTCTTC. This translates into CASSQDRPREQFF.

This clonotype was counted a few times. The gene calls are TRBV5-1 and TRBJ2-1; TRBD1 aligns across 10 bases. Germline V lookup: CDR1 SGHRS, CDR2 YFSETQ. V trimming: 2 bases; J trimming: 8 bases; junction bases outside the gene matches: 1. This CDR3 has 13 amino acids. The CDR3 here is CASSFGTGDEQFF. For the CDR3, the DNA is TGCGCCAGCAGCTTTGGGACAGGGGATGAGCAGTTCTTC.

This clonotype occurred many times. The J gene is TRBJ1-2, the V gene TRBV30; D gene ambiguous. V lost 1 base and J lost 5, with 8 bases in between. The CDR3 sequence is 12 residues long. Germline lookup yields CDR1 GTSNPN and CDR2 SVGIG (reference sequence). The CDR3 coding sequence is TGTGCCTGGAGTGCTCAGCGGTATGGCTACACCTTC. As protein: CAWSAQRYGYTF.

This clonotype came up a few times. The rearrangement joins TRBV6-5 to TRBJ1-1, with D unclear. This CDR3 spans 14 amino acids. CDR1 is MNHEY, CDR2 SVGAGI, per germline. V was clipped by 0 bases and J by 3 bases, with 8 bases between them. The CDR3, as DNA: TGTGCCAGCAGTTACTCGAGCACAGACACTGAAGCTTTCTTT. The encoded protein is CASSYSSTDTEAFF.